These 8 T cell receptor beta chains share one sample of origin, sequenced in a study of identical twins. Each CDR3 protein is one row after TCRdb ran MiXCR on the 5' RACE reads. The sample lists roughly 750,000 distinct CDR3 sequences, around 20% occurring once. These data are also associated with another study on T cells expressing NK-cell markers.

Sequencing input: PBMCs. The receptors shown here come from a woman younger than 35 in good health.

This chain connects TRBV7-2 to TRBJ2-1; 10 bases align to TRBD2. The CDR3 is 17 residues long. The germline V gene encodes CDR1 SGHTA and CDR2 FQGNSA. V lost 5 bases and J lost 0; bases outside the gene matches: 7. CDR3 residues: CASSHVPSGSSYNEQFF. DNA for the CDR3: TGTGCCAGCAGCCACGTGCCTAGCGGGAGCTCCTACAATGAGCAGTTCTTC.

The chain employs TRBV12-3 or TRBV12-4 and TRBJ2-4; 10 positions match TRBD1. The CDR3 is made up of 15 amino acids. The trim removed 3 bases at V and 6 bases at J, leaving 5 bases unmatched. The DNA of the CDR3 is TGTGCCAGCAGTTTTGACAGGGGGCGCGGAAACATTCAGTACTTC. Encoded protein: CASSFDRGRGNIQYF.

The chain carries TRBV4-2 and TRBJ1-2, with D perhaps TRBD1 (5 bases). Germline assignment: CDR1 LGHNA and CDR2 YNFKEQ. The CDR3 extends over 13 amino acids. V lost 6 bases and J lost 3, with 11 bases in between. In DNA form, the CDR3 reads TGTGCCAGCAGTCGGGACGCGTACTATGGCTACACCTTC. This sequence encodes CASSRDAYYGYTF.

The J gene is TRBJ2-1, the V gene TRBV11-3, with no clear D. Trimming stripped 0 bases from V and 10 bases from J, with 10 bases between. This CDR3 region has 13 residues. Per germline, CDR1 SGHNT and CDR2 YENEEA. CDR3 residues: CASSLEVADEQFF. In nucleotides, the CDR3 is TGTGCCAGCAGCTTAGAGGTCGCTGACGAGCAGTTCTTC.

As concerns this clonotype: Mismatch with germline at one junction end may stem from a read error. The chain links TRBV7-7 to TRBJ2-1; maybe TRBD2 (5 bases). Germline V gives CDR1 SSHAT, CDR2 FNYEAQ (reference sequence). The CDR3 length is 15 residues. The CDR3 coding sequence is TGTGCCAGCAGCCTCGGGAAGAGCTCCTACAATGAGCAGATCTTC. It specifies CASSLGKSSYNEQIF.

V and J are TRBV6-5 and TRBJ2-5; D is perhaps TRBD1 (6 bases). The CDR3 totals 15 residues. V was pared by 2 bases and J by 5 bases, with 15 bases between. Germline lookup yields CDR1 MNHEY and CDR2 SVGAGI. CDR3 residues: CASSYEVPGAETQYF. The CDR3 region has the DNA TGTGCCAGCAGTTACGAAGTCCCAGGGGCGGAGACCCAGTACTTC.

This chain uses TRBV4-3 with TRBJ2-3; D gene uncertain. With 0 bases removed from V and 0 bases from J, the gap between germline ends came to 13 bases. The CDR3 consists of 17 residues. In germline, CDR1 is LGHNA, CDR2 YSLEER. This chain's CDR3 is CASSQETGSPSTDTQYF. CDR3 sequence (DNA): TGCGCCAGCAGCCAAGAAACCGGAAGCCCTAGCACAGATACGCAGTATTTT.

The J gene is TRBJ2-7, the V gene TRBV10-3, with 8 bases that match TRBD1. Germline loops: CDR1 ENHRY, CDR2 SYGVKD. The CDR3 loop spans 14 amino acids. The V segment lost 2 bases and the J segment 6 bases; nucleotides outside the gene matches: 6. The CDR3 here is CAISEDRGIGEQYF. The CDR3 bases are TGTGCCATCAGTGAGGACAGGGGAATCGGCGAGCAGTACTTC.